This TCR beta chain was identified during a study of blood T cell repertoires in COVID-19. V lost 3 bases, J lost 0 bases, and 12 bases lay in between. From germline, CDR1 is MGHRA and CDR2 YSYEKL. The CDR3 contains 16 residues. The protocol was immunoSEQ multiplex PCR, while the TCRdb copy is restricted to in-frame clones and leaves out a portion. Of around 110,000 clones in the sample, under 95% were seen once. The rearrangement uses TRBV4-1 and TRBJ1-5, with no clear D. Sequencing used peripheral blood. This sequence was found in a woman in her 30s with acute or convalescent COVID-19. The CDR3 spells CASSQVLSPSNQPQHF. CDR3 sequence (DNA): TGCGCCAGCAGCCAGGTGTTGAGTCCTAGCAATCAGCCCCAGCATTTT.